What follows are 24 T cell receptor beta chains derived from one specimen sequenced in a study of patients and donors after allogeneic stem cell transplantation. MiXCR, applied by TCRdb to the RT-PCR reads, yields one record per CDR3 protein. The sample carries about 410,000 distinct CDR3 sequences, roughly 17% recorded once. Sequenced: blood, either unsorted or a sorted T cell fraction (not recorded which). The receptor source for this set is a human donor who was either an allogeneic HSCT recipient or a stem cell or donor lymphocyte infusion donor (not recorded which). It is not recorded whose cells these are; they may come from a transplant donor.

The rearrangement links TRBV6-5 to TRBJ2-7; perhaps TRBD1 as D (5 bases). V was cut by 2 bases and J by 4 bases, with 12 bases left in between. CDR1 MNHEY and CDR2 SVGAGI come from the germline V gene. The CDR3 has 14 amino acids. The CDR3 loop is CASSYGAGPYEQYF. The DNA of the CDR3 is TGTGCCAGCAGTTACGGGGCAGGACCATACGAGCAGTACTTC.

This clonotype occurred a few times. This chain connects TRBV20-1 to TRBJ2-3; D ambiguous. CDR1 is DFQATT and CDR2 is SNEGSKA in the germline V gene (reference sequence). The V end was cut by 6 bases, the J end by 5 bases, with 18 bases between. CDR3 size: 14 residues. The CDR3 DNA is TGCAGTGCCCCCGAGACCCCAGGTCTAGATACGCAGTATTTT. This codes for CSAPETPGLDTQYF.

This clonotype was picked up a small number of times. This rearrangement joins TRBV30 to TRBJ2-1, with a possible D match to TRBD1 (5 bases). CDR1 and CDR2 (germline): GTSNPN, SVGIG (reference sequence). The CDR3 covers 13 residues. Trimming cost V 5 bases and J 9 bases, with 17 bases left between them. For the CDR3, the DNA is TGTGCCTGGGGCAGGGAATCAACAATTGAGCAGTTCTTC. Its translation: CAWGRESTIEQFF.

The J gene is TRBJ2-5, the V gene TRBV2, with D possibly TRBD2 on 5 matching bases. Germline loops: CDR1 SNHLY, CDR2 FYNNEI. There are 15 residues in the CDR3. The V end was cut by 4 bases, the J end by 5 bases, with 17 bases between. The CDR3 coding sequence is TGTGCCAGCAGTGGAGAGGGCGTACTGTGGGAGACCCAGTACTTC. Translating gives CASSGEGVLWETQYF. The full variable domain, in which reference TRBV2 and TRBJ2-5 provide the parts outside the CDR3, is EPEVTQTPSHQVTQMGQEVILRCVPISNHLYFYWYRQILGQKVEFLVSFYNNEISEKSEIFDDQFSVERPDGSNFTLKIRSTKLEDSAMYFCASSGEGVLWETQYFGPGTRLLVL.

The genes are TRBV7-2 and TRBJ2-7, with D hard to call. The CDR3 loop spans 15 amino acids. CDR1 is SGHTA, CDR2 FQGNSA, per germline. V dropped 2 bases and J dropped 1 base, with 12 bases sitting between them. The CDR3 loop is CASSLRLWDSYEQYF. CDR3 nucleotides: TGTGCCAGCAGCTTAAGGTTGTGGGATTCCTACGAGCAGTACTTC.

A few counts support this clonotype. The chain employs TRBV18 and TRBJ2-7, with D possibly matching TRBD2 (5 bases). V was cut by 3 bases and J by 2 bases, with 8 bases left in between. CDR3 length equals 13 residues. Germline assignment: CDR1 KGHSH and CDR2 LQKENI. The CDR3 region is CASSPLAAYEQYF. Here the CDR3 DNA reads TGTGCCAGCTCACCCCTAGCTGCCTACGAGCAGTACTTC.

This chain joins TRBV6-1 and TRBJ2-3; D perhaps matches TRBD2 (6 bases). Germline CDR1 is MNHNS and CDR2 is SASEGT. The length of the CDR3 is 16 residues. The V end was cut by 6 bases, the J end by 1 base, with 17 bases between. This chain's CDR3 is CASSPIRGSGTDTQYF. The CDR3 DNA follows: TGTGCCAGCAGCCCCATTCGGGGGTCGGGCACAGATACGCAGTATTTT.

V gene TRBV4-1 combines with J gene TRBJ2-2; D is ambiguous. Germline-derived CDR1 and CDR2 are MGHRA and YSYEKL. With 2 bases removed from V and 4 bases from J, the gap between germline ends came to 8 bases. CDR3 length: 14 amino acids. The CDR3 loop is CASSQYLGTGELFF. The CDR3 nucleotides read TGCGCCAGCAGCCAATACCTAGGCACCGGGGAGCTGTTTTTT.

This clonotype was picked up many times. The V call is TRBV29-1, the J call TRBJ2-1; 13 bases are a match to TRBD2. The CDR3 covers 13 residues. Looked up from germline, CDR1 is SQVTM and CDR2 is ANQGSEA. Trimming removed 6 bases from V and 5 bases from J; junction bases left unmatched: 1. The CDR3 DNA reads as TGCAGCGTCGGACTAGCGGGAGACAATGAGCAGTTCTTC. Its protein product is CSVGLAGDNEQFF.

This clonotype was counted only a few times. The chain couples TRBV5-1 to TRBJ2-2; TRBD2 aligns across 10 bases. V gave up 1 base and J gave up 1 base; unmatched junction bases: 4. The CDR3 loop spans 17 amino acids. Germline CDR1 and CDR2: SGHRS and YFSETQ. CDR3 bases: TGCGCCAGCAGCTTGCCTAGCGGGAGAGAGAACACCGGGGAGCTGTTTTTT. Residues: CASSLPSGRENTGELFF.

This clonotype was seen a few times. The CDR3 nucleotides read TGTGCCAGCAGCTCTGGGACTAGCGGGAGGAGGGAGCAGTACTTC. The encoded protein is CASSSGTSGRREQYF. This chain joins TRBV7-2 and TRBJ2-7; the match to TRBD2 covers 15 bases. The CDR3 has 15 amino acids. The germline V gene encodes CDR1 SGHTA and CDR2 FQGNSA. Germline trimming cut 4 bases from V and 7 bases from J; bases unmatched to any gene: 5.

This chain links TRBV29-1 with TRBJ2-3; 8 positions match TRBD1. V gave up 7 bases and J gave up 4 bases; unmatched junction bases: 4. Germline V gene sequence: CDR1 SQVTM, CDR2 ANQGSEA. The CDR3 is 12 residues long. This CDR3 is CSARTGSDTQYF. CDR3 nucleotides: TGCAGCGCCCGGACAGGGTCAGATACGCAGTATTTT.

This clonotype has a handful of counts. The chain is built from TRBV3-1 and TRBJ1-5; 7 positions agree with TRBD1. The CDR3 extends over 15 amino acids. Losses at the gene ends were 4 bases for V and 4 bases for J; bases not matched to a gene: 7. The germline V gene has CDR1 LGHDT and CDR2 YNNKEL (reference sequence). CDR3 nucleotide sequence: TGTGCCAGCAGCCCCTTGACAGGGCAAAATCAGCCCCAGCATTTT. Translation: CASSPLTGQNQPQHF.

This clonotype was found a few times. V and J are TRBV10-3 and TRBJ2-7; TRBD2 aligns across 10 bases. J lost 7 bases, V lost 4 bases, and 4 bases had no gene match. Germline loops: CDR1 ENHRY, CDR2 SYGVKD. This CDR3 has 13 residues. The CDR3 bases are TGTGCCATCAGTGGACTAGCGGGTCGGGAGCAGTACTTC. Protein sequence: CAISGLAGREQYF.

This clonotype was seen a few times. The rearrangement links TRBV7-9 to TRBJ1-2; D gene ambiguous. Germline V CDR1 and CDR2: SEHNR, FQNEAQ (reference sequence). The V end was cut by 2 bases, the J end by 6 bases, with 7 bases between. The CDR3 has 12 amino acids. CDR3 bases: TGTGCCAGCAGCTTACACACGCATGGCTACACCTTC. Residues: CASSLHTHGYTF.

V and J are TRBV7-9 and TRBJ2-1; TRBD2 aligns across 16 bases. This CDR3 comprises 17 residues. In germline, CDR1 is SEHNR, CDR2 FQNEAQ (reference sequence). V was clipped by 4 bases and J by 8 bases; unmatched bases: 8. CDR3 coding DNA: TGTGCCAGCAGCTCCTCCGGGACTAGCGGGAGGGCCCATGAGCAGTTCTTC. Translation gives CASSSSGTSGRAHEQFF.

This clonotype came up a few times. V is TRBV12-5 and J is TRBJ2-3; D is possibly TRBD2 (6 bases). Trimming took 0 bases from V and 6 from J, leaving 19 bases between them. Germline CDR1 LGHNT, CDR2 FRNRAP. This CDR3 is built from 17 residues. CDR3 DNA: TGTGCTAGTGGTTTGGTAGGGCGGAGGGAAGGGCACGATACGCAGTATTTT. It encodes CASGLVGRREGHDTQYF. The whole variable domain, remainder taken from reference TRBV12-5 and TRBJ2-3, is DARVTQTPRHKVTEMGQEVTMRCQPILGHNTVFWYRQTMMQGLELLAYFRNRAPLDDSGMPKDRFSAEMPDATLATLKIQPSEPRDSAVYFCASGLVGRREGHDTQYFGPGTRLTVL.

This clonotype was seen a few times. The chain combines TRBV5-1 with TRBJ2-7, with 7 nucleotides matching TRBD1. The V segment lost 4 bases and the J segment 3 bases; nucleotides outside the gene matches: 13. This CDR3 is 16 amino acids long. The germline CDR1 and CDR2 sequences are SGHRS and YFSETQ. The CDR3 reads CASSTRIDRVDYEQYF. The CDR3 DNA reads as TGCGCCAGCAGCACCCGAATTGACAGGGTAGACTACGAGCAGTACTTC.

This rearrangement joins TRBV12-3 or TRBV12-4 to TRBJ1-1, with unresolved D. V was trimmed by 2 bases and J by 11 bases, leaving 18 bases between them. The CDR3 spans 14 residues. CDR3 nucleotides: TGTGCCAGCAGTTTAACCCGAGATACCCTGAATGCTTTCTTT. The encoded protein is CASSLTRDTLNAFF.

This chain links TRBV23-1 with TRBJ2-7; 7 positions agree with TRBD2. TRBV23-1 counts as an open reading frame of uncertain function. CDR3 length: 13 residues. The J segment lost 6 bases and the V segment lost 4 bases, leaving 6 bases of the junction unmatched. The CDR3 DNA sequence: TGCGCCAGCAGTCGGGAGGGGAGAAGCGAGCAGTACTTC. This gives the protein CASSREGRSEQYF.

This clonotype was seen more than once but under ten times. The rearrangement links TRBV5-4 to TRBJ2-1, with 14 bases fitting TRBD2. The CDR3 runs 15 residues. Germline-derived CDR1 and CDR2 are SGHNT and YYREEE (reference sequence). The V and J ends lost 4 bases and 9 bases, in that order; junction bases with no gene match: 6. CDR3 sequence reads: CASSKGTSGSGEQFF. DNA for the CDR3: TGTGCCAGCAGCAAAGGGACTAGCGGGAGTGGTGAGCAGTTCTTC. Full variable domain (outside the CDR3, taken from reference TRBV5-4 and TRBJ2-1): ETGVTQSPTHLIKTRGQQVTLRCSSQSGHNTVSWYQQALGQGPQFIFQYYREEENGRGNFPPRFSGLQFPNYSSELNVNALELDDSALYLCASSKGTSGSGEQFFGPGTRLTVL.

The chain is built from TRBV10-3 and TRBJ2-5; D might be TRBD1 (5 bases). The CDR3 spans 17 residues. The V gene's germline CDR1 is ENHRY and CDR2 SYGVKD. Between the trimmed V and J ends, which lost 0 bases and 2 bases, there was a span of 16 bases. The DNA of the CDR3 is TGTGCCATCAGTGAGTCGCAGGGCCCGACAACACAAGAGACCCAGTACTTC. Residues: CAISESQGPTTQETQYF.

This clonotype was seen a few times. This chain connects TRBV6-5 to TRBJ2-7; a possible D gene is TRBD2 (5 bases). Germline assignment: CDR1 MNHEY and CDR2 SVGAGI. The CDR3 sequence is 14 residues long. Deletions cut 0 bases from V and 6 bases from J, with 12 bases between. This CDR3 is CASSYSAGRREQYF. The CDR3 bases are TGTGCCAGCAGTTACTCGGCGGGCCGGCGCGAGCAGTACTTC.

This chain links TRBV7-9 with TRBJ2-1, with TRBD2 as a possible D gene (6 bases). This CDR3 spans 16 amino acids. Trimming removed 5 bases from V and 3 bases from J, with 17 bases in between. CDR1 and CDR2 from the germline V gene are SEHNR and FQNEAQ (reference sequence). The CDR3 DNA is TGTGCCAGCAGCCCACCGAGACTAGGAGGCTACAATGAGCAGTTCTTC. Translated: CASSPPRLGGYNEQFF.